Here is one T cell receptor (beta chain) with its context. Its antigen is currently unknown. Trimming took 4 bases from V and 6 from J; bases not matched to a gene: 12. Germline V gives CDR1 SGHRS, CDR2 YFSETQ. The CDR3 totals 16 residues. Primers included in the PCR were 60 Vbeta and 13 Jbeta primers. Profiling relied on immunoSEQ multiplex PCR, and the TCRdb table lists in-frame clones only, not all of them. Of under 70,000 clones in the sample, approximately 70% are singletons; the top ten hold roughly a fifth. Healthy bone marrow donors made up the donor group. This sample is drawn from a study of cytomegalovirus exposure and HLA in healthy donors. Study observations and caveats: Through in vitro validation, a few CMV-associated chains were shown to be specific for CMV antigens.

The sequencing input was PBMCs. This receptor was obtained from a woman aged 55-70 years in good health and CMV-seropositive. The chain has TRBV5-1 and TRBJ2-1; 8 nucleotides match TRBD1. The CDR3 bases are TGCGCCAGCAGCCCCCCCCGACAGGGGTCAGCCAATGAGCAGTTCTTC. Protein sequence: CASSPPRQGSANEQFF.